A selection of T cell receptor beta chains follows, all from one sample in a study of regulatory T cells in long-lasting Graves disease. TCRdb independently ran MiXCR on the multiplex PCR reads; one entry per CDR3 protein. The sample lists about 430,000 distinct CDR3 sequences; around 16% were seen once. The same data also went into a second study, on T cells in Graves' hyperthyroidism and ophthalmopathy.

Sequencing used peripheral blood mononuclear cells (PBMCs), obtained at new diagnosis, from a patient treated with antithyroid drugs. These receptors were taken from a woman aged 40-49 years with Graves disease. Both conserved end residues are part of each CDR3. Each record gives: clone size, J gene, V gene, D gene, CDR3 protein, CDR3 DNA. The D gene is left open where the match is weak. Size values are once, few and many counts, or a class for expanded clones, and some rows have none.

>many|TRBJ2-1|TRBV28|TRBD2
CASSSTGGRGRNEQFF
TGTGCCAGCAGCTCAACTGGCGGGAGGGGTAGGAATGAGCAGTTCTTC
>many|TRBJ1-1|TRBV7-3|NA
CASSLRPEGTEAFF
TGTGCCAGCAGCTTGAGGCCAGAGGGAACTGAAGCTTTCTTT
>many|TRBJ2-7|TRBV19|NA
CASSTGTLVTQQYF
TGTGCCAGTAGTACCGGGACCCTCGTAACACAGCAGTACTTC
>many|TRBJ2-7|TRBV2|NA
CASSEAASEQYF
TGTGCCAGCAGTGAAGCTGCGAGCGAGCAGTACTTC
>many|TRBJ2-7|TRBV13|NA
CASSPWGEDTSYEQYF
TGTGCCAGCAGTCCTTGGGGGGAGGACACCTCCTACGAGCAGTACTTC
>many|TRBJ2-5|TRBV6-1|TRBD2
CASSPGGADQETQYF
TGTGCCAGCTCTCCGGGGGGGGCAGACCAAGAGACCCAGTACTTC
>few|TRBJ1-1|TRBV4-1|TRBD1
CASSQDAGQLDTEAFF
TGCGCCAGCAGCCAAGATGCGGGACAGTTGGACACTGAAGCTTTCTTT
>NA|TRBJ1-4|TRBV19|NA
CASTLGPGREKLFF
TGTGCCAGTACCCTCGGGCCGGGGAGGGAAAAACTGTTTTTT
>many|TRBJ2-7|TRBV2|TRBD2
CASSGGGVDYEQYF
TGTGCCAGCTCTGGGGGGGGGGTGGACTACGAGCAGTACTTC
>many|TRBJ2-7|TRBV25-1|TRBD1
CASSEVGQGYEQYF
TGTGCCAGCAGTGAAGTGGGACAGGGCTACGAGCAGTACTTC
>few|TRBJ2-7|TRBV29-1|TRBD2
CSVLTSGLVFYEQYF
TGCAGCGTTCTAACTTCGGGACTAGTCTTCTACGAGCAGTACTTC
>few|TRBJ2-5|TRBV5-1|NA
CASSLGLFEETQYF
TGCGCCAGCAGCTTGGGACTGTTCGAAGAGACCCAGTACTTC
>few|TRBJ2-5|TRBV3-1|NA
CASSGAGETQYF
TGTGCCAGCAGCGGGGCGGGGGAGACCCAGTACTTC
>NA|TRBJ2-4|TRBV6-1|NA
CASIDLGNIQYF
TGTGCCAGCATAGACCTGGGAAACATTCAGTACTTC
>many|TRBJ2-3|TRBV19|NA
CASSIGNPGLADTQYF
TGTGCCAGTAGTATCGGTAACCCGGGCCTGGCAGATACGCAGTATTTT
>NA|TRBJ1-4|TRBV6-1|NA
CASSPQRGRGITNEKLFF
TGTGCCAGCAGCCCCCAGAGGGGGAGGGGGATCACTAATGAAAAACTGTTTTTT
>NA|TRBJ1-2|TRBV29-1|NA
CSVHTGHDYGYTF
TGCAGCGTTCATACAGGGCACGACTATGGCTACACCTTC
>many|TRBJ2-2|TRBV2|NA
CASTPEGGTGELFF
TGTGCCAGTACCCCGGAGGGGGGCACCGGGGAGCTGTTTTTT
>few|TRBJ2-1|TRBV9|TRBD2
CASQSGTSPYNEQFF
TGTGCCAGCCAGTCCGGGACTAGTCCCTACAATGAGCAGTTCTTC
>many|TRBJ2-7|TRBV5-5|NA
CASTRGGGGYEQYF
TGTGCCAGCACCCGGGGAGGGGGCGGCTACGAGCAGTACTTC
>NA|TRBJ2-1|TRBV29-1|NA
CSVERLAGKRYNEQFF
TGCAGCGTTGAAAGGCTTGCGGGAAAACGGTACAATGAGCAGTTCTTC
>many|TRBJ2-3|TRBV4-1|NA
CASSQVQDTQYF
TGCGCCAGCAGCCAAGTCCAAGACACGCAGTATTTT
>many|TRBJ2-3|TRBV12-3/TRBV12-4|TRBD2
CASSGLAADTQYF
TGTGCCAGCAGTGGACTAGCAGCAGATACGCAGTATTTT
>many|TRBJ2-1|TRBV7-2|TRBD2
CAVTTSSVEQFF
TGTGCCGTAACGACTAGCTCGGTTGAGCAGTTCTTC
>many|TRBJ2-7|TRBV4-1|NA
CASSQGRNYEQYF
TGCGCCAGCAGCCAGGGCAGGAACTACGAGCAGTACTTC
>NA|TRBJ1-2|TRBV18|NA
CASSPPNEWGELGTF
TGTGCCAGCTCACCCCCCAACGAATGGGGAGAATTGGGGACCTTC
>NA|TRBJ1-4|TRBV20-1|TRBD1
CSAGNRGRNEKLFF
TGCAGTGCTGGTAACAGGGGGAGGAATGAAAAACTGTTTTTT
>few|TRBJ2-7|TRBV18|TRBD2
CASSQGPSGNEQYF
TGTGCCAGCTCCCAGGGGCCTAGCGGGAACGAGCAGTACTTC
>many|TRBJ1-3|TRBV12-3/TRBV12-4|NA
CASSQQGSGNTIYF
TGTGCCAGCAGCCAACAGGGAAGTGGAAACACCATATATTTT
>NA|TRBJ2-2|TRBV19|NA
CASSISGVSGELFF
TGTGCCAGTAGTATATCAGGAGTATCCGGGGAGCTGTTTTTT
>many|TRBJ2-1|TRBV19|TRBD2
CASSIDLTSGSYNEQFF
TGTGCCAGTAGTATAGACCTGACTAGCGGCTCCTACAATGAGCAGTTCTTC
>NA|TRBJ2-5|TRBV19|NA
CASRKGGEDGGATQYF
TGTGCCAGTAGGAAGGGGGGGGAAGACGGCGGGGCGACCCAGTACTTC
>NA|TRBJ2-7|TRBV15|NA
CATSRDSQSYEQYF
TGTGCCACCAGCAGAGATAGCCAGTCCTACGAGCAGTACTTC
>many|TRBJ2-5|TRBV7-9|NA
CASSLVVALQETQYF
TGTGCCAGCAGCTTAGTGGTGGCTTTACAAGAGACCCAGTACTTC
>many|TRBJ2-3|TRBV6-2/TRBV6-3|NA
CASRSRQADTQYF
TGTGCCAGCAGGTCTCGACAGGCAGATACGCAGTATTTT
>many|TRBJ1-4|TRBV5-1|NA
CASSSGNEKLFF
TGTGCCAGCAGTTCCGGTAATGAAAAACTGTTTTTT
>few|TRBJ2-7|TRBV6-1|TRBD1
CASRRQGEGYEQYF
TGTGCCAGCAGGAGACAGGGGGAGGGCTACGAGCAGTACTTC
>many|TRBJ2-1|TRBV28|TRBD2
CASSFTSSGSGYEQFF
TGTGCCAGCAGTTTTACTTCTAGCGGGAGTGGTTATGAGCAGTTCTTC
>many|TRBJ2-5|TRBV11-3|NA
CASSPHDSDQETQYF
TGTGCCAGCAGCCCCCATGACAGCGACCAAGAGACCCAGTACTTC
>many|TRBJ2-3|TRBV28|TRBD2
CASSLAGGTGSQYF
TGTGCCAGCAGTCTAGCGGGAGGTACGGGATCGCAGTATTTT
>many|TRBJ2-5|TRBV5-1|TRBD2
CASSLSGSQYQETQYF
TGCGCCAGCAGCTTGAGCGGGAGCCAGTACCAAGAGACCCAGTACTTC
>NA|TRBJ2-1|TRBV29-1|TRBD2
CSVVRRAGDYNEQFF
TGCAGCGTTGTCAGGCGAGCGGGAGACTACAATGAGCAGTTCTTC
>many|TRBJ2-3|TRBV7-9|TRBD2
CASSPLAGNTNTQYF
TGTGCCAGCAGCCCACTAGCGGGAAACACAAATACGCAGTATTTT
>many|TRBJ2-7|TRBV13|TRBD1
CASSLTGTGWDEQYF
TGTGCCAGCAGCCTCACGGGGACAGGGTGGGACGAGCAGTACTTC
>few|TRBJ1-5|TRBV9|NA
CASSVSGLSNQPQHF
TGTGCCAGCAGCGTATCGGGACTTAGCAATCAGCCCCAGCATTTT
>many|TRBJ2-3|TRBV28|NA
CASSSGGEADTQYF
TGTGCCAGCAGCTCAGGGGGGGAAGCAGATACGCAGTATTTT
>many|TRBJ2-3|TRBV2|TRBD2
CASRGLAGVDTQYF
TGTGCCAGCAGGGGACTAGCGGGAGTAGATACGCAGTATTTT
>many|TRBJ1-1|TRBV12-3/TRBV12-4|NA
CASSLGTVNTEAFF
TGTGCCAGCAGTTTAGGGACGGTGAACACTGAAGCTTTCTTT
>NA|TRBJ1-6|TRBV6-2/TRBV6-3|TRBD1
CASKTGQGNNSPLHF
TGTGCCAGTAAGACCGGACAGGGGAATAATTCACCCCTCCACTTT
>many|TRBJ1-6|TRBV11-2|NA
CASSLAGTHGSPLHF
TGTGCCAGCAGCTTAGCAGGGACGCATGGTTCACCCCTCCACTTT
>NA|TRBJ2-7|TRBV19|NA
CASRDRETPEYF
TGTGCCAGTAGGGACAGAGAAACTCCAGAGTACTTC
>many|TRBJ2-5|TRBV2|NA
CASSVDNQETQYF
TGTGCCAGCAGTGTGGACAATCAAGAGACCCAGTACTTC